A selection of T cell receptor beta chains follows, all from one sample in a study of chemoradiotherapy in HPV16-positive cancers. Assay: immunoSEQ multiplex PCR; the TCRdb copy retains only in-frame clones and omits some. Of more than 12,000 clones in the sample, approximately 90% were seen once. The sequencing used blood, collected from a patient who underwent chemoradiotherapy. The source of these receptors is a human donor with HPV-associated anogenital cancer. CDR3s include the opening cysteine and the closing phenylalanine or tryptophan. A D gene is named only where the DNA matches it firmly. Only part of the rows carry a size: once, few, many, or a class if the clone is expanded.

D: TRBD2; V: TRBV4-3; J: TRBJ2-5; size: NA; DNA: TGCGCCAGCAGCGCCACCTCCCGACTGGCGGGGGGCGAAGAGACCCAGTACTTC; CDR3: CASSATSRLAGGEETQYF
D: NA; V: TRBV5-1; J: TRBJ2-1; size: once; DNA: TGCGCCAGCAGCTTGTTGGGCAGGGGAGACTACAATGAGCAGTTCTTC; CDR3: CASSLLGRGDYNEQFF
D: NA; V: TRBV5-1; J: TRBJ2-3; size: NA; DNA: TGCGCCAGCGCCCGGGAACATAGCACAGATACGCAGTATTTT; CDR3: CASAREHSTDTQYF
D: NA; V: TRBV15; J: TRBJ1-1; size: NA; DNA: TGTGCCACCAGCAGAGATCGGGGGAACACTGAAGCTTTCTTT; CDR3: CATSRDRGNTEAFF
D: TRBD2; V: TRBV4-3; J: TRBJ2-3; size: NA; DNA: TGCGCCAGCAGCCAAGATCCCGGGACTAGCGGGCCGGATACGCAGTATTTT; CDR3: CASSQDPGTSGPDTQYF
D: NA; V: TRBV7-9; J: TRBJ1-2; size: NA; DNA: TGTGCCAGCAGCTTATCAGTTGAGGGGACTTTCGGCTACACCTTC; CDR3: CASSLSVEGTFGYTF
D: NA; V: TRBV4-1; J: TRBJ1-2; size: once; DNA: TGCGCCAGCAGCCAAGACGAAGGCACTAACTATGGCTACACCTTC; CDR3: CASSQDEGTNYGYTF
D: NA; V: TRBV2; J: TRBJ2-1; size: large; DNA: TGTGCCAGAACGGGGGGCACCAAGAATGAGCAGTTCTTC; CDR3: CARTGGTKNEQFF
D: NA; V: TRBV5-1; J: TRBJ2-1; size: NA; DNA: TGCGCCAGCAGCTTGACTACTAGATCCTACAATGAGCAGTTCTTC; CDR3: CASSLTTRSYNEQFF
D: NA; V: TRBV6-6; J: TRBJ2-7; size: NA; DNA: TGTGCCAGCAGTTACCCCCCTGACGAGCAGTACTTC; CDR3: CASSYPPDEQYF
D: NA; V: TRBV30; J: TRBJ1-4; size: NA; DNA: TGTGCCTGGAGTGTGAGTGTTCTAACAACTAATGAAAAACTGTTTTTT; CDR3: CAWSVSVLTTNEKLFF